Listed below are T cell receptor beta chains from one sample, sequenced in a study of cytomegalovirus exposure and HLA in healthy donors. Libraries were prepared by immunoSEQ multiplex PCR; TCRdb keeps only in-frame clonotypes and omits some of them. This table has around 150,000 clones, about 60% appearing once. Material: PBMCs. The receptor set was obtained from a woman aged 55-70 years in good health and CMV-seropositive. Each CDR3 is given with its conserved first and last residue. D genes are given only for firm matches. Size tells how often a clone was seen (once, few, many) or the class of an expanded clone, and some rows leave it out.

v_gene	d_gene	abundance	j_gene	CDR3aa	CDR3nt
TRBV7-2	.	.	TRBJ1-1	CASSLEGRNTEAFF	TGTGCCAGCAGCTTAGAAGGGAGGAACACTGAAGCTTTCTTT
TRBV11-2	.	few	TRBJ2-2	CASSLRVSGLNTGELFF	TGTGCCAGCAGCTTAAGGGTTAGCGGCCTGAACACCGGGGAGCTGTTTTTT
TRBV9	TRBD2	.	TRBJ2-2	CASSAILAGDTGELFF	TGTGCCAGCAGCGCCATTCTAGCGGGCGACACCGGGGAGCTGTTTTTT
TRBV5-5	TRBD1	few	TRBJ2-7	CASLKGQGSYEQYF	TGTGCCAGCTTAAAAGGACAGGGGTCCTACGAGCAGTACTTC
TRBV2	.	.	TRBJ1-5	CASRGTYSNQPQHF	TGTGCCAGCAGGGGGACATATAGCAATCAGCCCCAGCATTTT
TRBV7-3	.	few	TRBJ2-1	CASSLIGGNNEQFF	TGTGCCAGCAGCTTAATTGGCGGGAACAATGAGCAGTTCTTC
TRBV20-1	.	.	TRBJ1-1	CSARYRGEAFF	TGCAGTGCTAGATATAGGGGTGAAGCTTTCTTT
TRBV9	.	.	TRBJ2-6	CASSPRGSGANVLTF	TGTGCCAGCAGCCCCCGAGGATCTGGGGCCAACGTCCTGACTTTC
TRBV6-4	TRBD2	.	TRBJ2-5	CASSDGGLPGTETQYF	TGTGCCAGCAGTGACGGGGGACTACCCGGCACGGAGACCCAGTACTTC
TRBV11-2	.	few	TRBJ2-3	CASSASRDTQYF	TGTGCCAGCAGCGCCTCCAGAGATACGCAGTATTTT
TRBV10-1	.	.	TRBJ2-1	CASSESLTRSSSYNEQFF	TGCGCCAGCAGTGAGTCGCTAACTAGAAGTTCCTCCTACAATGAGCAGTTCTTC
TRBV28	.	.	TRBJ2-3	CASRAGTDTQYF	TGTGCCAGCAGGGCGGGAACAGATACGCAGTATTTT
TRBV18	TRBD1	.	TRBJ2-7	CASSPPDRGGYEQYF	TGTGCCAGCTCACCACCGGACAGGGGAGGCTACGAGCAGTACTTC